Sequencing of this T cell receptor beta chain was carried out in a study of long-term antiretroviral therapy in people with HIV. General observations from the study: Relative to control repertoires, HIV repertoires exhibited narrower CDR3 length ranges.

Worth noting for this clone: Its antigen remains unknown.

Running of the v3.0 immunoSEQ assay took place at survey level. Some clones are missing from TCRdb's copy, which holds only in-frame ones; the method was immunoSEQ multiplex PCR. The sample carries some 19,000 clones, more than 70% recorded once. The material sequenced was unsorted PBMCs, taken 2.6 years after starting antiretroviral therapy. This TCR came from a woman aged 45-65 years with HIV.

CDR3 coding DNA: TGCAGCGTTGCTCAGGCCTCCTACAATGAGCAGTTCTTC. It yields the protein CSVAQASYNEQFF. The chain uses TRBV29-1 and TRBJ2-1; D is unresolved. With 4 bases removed from V and 0 bases from J, the gap between germline ends came to 7 bases. CDR1 and CDR2 from the germline V gene are SQVTM and ANQGSEA. The CDR3 is 13 amino acids.